This TCR beta chain was profiled in a study of T cells in Graves' hyperthyroidism and ophthalmopathy. General study points: Researchers found most expanded thyroid clonotypes above 0.001 in blood as well. By a 13 V-J model, ophthalmopathy was set apart from stable hyperthyroidism.

To note about this clonotype: What it recognizes is unknown.

Hyperthyroidism, newly diagnosed and lasting under 2 months, affected patients aged 18 to 65. Thyroid ultrasound, orbital computed tomography, clinical symptoms, and serum thyroxine and TRAb underpinned diagnoses. Trimming removed 6 bases from V and 7 bases from J, with 13 bases in between. The CDR3 runs to 12 residues. CDR1 and CDR2 (germline): MNHEY, SVGEGT. The investigators amplified TCR beta CDR3 regions from RNA transcripts. The primer set for the first-round RT-PCR of the TCR CDR3 was HTBI. One entry per CDR3 protein results from TCRdb running MiXCR on the multiplex PCR reads. Among around 350,000 distinct CDR3 sequences listed, under 20% were seen once.

Sequences were obtained from blood. This sequence originates from a woman between 18 and 30 years old with Graves' hyperthyroidism. The chain couples TRBV6-2 or TRBV6-3 to TRBJ2-7; weak D call: TRBD2 (5 bases). Here the CDR3 DNA reads TGTGCCAGCAGACCCGCGGGTCAAGAGCAGTACTTC. Translating gives CASRPAGQEQYF.